The TCR beta chain under discussion was sequenced for a study of blood T cell repertoires in COVID-19. About the study: Specimens from acute and convalescent COVID-19 originated in the United States, Italy and Spain. Sample material is recorded as cDNA or gDNA derived from T cells, B-cell-depleted T cells, or PBMCs.

Trimming took 6 bases from V and 5 from J, leaving 7 bases between them. The CDR3 loop spans 10 amino acids. Germline values: CDR1 SQVTM, CDR2 ANQGSEA. Original processing methods: Reference gene primer amplification gave estimated nucleated cell counts. Sequencing used immunoSEQ multiplex PCR; TCRdb keeps in-frame clones, though not all of them. Clonal size and the V and J genes are those of that table, whereas D and trimming came from the DNA. The data show about 530,000 clones, about 89% seen once. Patients in Seattle were enrolled during active infection, then followed longitudinally. V usage is TRBV29-1 and J usage is TRBJ1-1, with unresolved D. The TCR was taken from a woman aged 50 to 65 with COVID-19, enrolled during active disease. Material for sequencing was peripheral blood. The CDR3 is CSVYSTEAFF. Here the CDR3 DNA reads TGCAGCGTCTACAGTACTGAAGCTTTCTTT.